The rows below give T cell receptor beta chains drawn from one sample of a study of shared T cell receptors in the human thymus. The method was immunoSEQ multiplex PCR; TCRdb's version includes in-frame clones alone and lacks a portion of them. The data contain a few hundred thousand clones, 85% to 95% of them seen just once; the ten biggest clones take up around 0.018%. The sequencing sample was made of thymocytes. These receptors were taken from a human donor. Both conserved end residues are trimmed from each CDR3. The D gene is left open where the match is weak.

d_call	v_call	cdr3_aa
-	TRBV27	ASSLRAGWEGYT
-	TRBV15	ATSRVDKTYEQY
TRBD2	TRBV28	ASSLRPAWASGSDDEQF
TRBD2	TRBV25-1	ASSGGEGLTYNEQF
TRBD2	TRBV2	ASSDSSLAGGRNEQF
-	TRBV30	AWSVGTGNSNQPQH
TRBD2	TRBV4-2	ASSPGGEVKTQY
TRBD1	TRBV5-1	ASTQGTAKNIQY
TRBD1	TRBV27	AITGETDSNQPQH
-	TRBV6-1	ASSERLDFNEQF
-	TRBV7-8	ASSLGQGRDTGELF
TRBD1	TRBV28	ASSSDREGEAF
-	TRBV5-4	ASSPTGLTGANVLT
-	TRBV4-2	ASSQALGFQETQY
-	TRBV7-2	ASSPFTARGFEQY
TRBD1	TRBV5-4	ASSLQPTGCSGANVLT
TRBD2	TRBV27	ANRGEGRGFYEQY
TRBD2	TRBV2	ASSVFGGIGYANTGELF
-	TRBV30	AWSASTDTNEQF
TRBD1	TRBV10-3	AIRPKQGTNSGNTIY
-	TRBV15	ATSRDGTDTQY
TRBD2	TRBV9	ASSVRGTSHTDTQY
TRBD1	TRBV5-1	ASSWVGTALMNTGELF
-	TRBV7-9	ATATQGSYEQY
TRBD2	TRBV9	ASSVVGLAGKTNTGELF
TRBD2	TRBV29-1	SVTLAGEIRDEQF
-	TRBV19	ASSIDPRPLNTEAF
-	TRBV28	ASRPRKVWSYT
-	TRBV20-1	SARNEQY
TRBD1	TRBV29-1	SVGGTGGYEQY
TRBD1	TRBV4-3	ASSQGAGGAETQY